This T cell receptor beta chain was obtained from a study of blood T cell repertoires in COVID-19. Study-wide context: PBMCs, B-cell-depleted T cells, or T cells were the source of the cDNA or gDNA that made up the material.

Profiling relied on immunoSEQ multiplex PCR, and the TCRdb table lists in-frame clones only, not all of them. In the table there are fewer than 450,000 clones, about 91% of which are singletons. The germline V gene encodes CDR1 SGHKS and CDR2 YYEKEE (reference sequence). CDR3 length: 16 amino acids. The germline V and J ends were trimmed by 4 bases and 8 bases, with 21 bases remaining between them. The TCR originated in a woman between 45 and 60 years old with COVID-19, enrolled during active disease. Specimen: peripheral blood. This chain uses TRBV5-5 with TRBJ1-4; TRBD1 might be the D (5 bases). CDR3 DNA: TGTGCCAGCAGCCGGGGGACCGACAGCCTGGGGGAAAAACTGTTTTTT. Its translation: CASSRGTDSLGEKLFF.